The 20 T cell receptor beta chains in this list originate from one sample, sequenced in a study of blood T cell repertoires in COVID-19. Assay: immunoSEQ multiplex PCR; the TCRdb copy retains only in-frame clones and omits some. The table records 250,000 to 300,000 clones, around 88% of them present only once. The sequenced sample was peripheral blood. These receptors originate from a man in his forties with acute or convalescent COVID-19.

V usage is TRBV12-5 and J usage is TRBJ2-3; 12 nucleotides line up with TRBD2. Germline CDR1 is LGHNT and CDR2 is FRNRAP. The CDR3 sequence is 18 residues long. Unmatched junction bases numbered 8, after V lost 4 bases and J lost 0 bases. The CDR3 here is CASGSPTSGGLSTDTQYF. CDR3 DNA sequence: TGTGCTAGTGGTTCCCCGACTAGCGGGGGCCTCAGCACAGATACGCAGTATTTT.

This clone was recorded a few times. V and J are TRBV7-2 and TRBJ1-3, with TRBD1 as a possible D gene (6 bases). Germline assignment: CDR1 SGHTA and CDR2 FQGNSA. The CDR3 totals 16 residues. The V end was cut by 0 bases, the J end by 0 bases, with 9 bases between. CDR3 nucleotides: TGTGCCAGCAGCTTAGCCGGCAGGGGCTCTGGAAACACCATATATTTT. Its protein is CASSLAGRGSGNTIYF.

The gene calls are TRBV7-9 and TRBJ2-1, with 7 bases identical to TRBD2. CDR3 length equals 15 residues. Per germline, CDR1 SEHNR and CDR2 FQNEAQ (reference sequence). After removal of 5 bases from V and 0 bases from J, the junction contained 4 bases not matched to a gene. The CDR3 DNA reads as TGTGCCAGCAGCCCTAGCGGAAGCTCCTACAATGAGCAGTTCTTC. Its protein is CASSPSGSSYNEQFF.

The V and J genes are TRBV5-6 and TRBJ2-3, with TRBD2 matching over 8 bases. Germline CDR1 reads SGHDT; CDR2 reads YYEEEE. With V trimmed by 1 base and J by 1 base, 2 bases remained unmatched. The CDR3 runs 15 residues. The CDR3 coding sequence is TGTGCCAGCAGCTTGTTAGCGGGGCGCACAGATACGCAGTATTTT. Amino acid sequence: CASSLLAGRTDTQYF. Looking up the rest from reference TRBV5-6 and TRBJ2-3 gives the full variable domain: DAGVTQSPTHLIKTRGQQVTLRCSPKSGHDTVSWYQQALGQGPQFIFQYYEEEERQRGNFPDRFSGHQFPNYSSELNVNALLLGDSALYLCASSLLAGRTDTQYFGPGTRLTVL.

The V gene is TRBV5-1, the J gene TRBJ1-1; D possibly corresponds to TRBD1 (5 bases). The CDR3 runs 13 residues. The germline V gene encodes CDR1 SGHRS and CDR2 YFSETQ. The V end was cut by 3 bases, the J end by 1 base, with 7 bases between. In DNA, the CDR3 is TGCGCCAGCAGCTGGGACTGGAACACTGAAGCTTTCTTT. Protein sequence: CASSWDWNTEAFF.

The J gene is TRBJ1-5, the V gene TRBV19; 7 bases are a match to TRBD1. Germline values: CDR1 LNHDA, CDR2 SQIVND (reference sequence). V dropped 6 bases and J dropped 1; count of bases not matched to a gene: 12. CDR3 length: 17 residues. CDR3: CASSNPGTVWSNQPQHF. Here the CDR3 DNA reads TGTGCCAGTAGCAATCCGGGGACAGTCTGGAGCAATCAGCCCCAGCATTTT.

Here the CDR3 DNA reads TGTGCCAGCAGCGCGGGAGTCGGCAGCTCCTATAATTCACCCCTCCACTTT. This translates into CASSAGVGSSYNSPLHF. The V call is TRBV5-6, the J call TRBJ1-6; D uncertain. Germline lookup yields CDR1 SGHDT and CDR2 YYEEEE. The ends were cut back, 4 bases at V and 0 bases at J, with 14 bases in the middle. This CDR3 contains 17 residues.

This chain joins TRBV5-1 and TRBJ2-2; no reliable D call. This CDR3 is built from 16 residues. From germline, CDR1 is SGHRS and CDR2 YFSETQ. Trimming took off 0 bases at V and 1 base at J, with 10 bases between the two ends. CDR3: CASSLGAIRNTGELFF. CDR3 sequence (DNA): TGCGCCAGCAGCTTGGGAGCCATCCGGAACACCGGGGAGCTGTTTTTT.

The CDR3 DNA follows: TGTGCCAGCAGCCAAGGGCCAGGGGGCGGGTACGAGCAGTACTTC. Translation: CASSQGPGGGYEQYF. The chain joins TRBV14 to TRBJ2-7; TRBD1 matches 8 bases. Losses at the gene ends were 1 base for V and 4 bases for J; bases not matched to a gene: 6. The germline gives CDR1 SGHDN, CDR2 FVKESK. This CDR3 region has 15 residues.

The genes are TRBV11-2 and TRBJ1-4; a possible D gene is TRBD1 (6 bases). The CDR3 has 16 residues. The V gene's germline CDR1 is SGHAT and CDR2 FQNNGV. Between the trimmed V and J ends, which lost 5 bases and 0 bases, there was a span of 13 bases. CDR3 loop: CASSRTSGATNEKLFF. The CDR3, as DNA: TGTGCCAGCAGCCGAACTTCAGGGGCAACTAATGAAAAACTGTTTTTT.

In this sample, this clone turned up once. The chain uses TRBV9 and TRBJ1-1; no clear D gene. CDR1 and CDR2 (germline): SGDLS, YYNGEE. The V and J ends lost 0 bases and 1 base respectively, with 7 bases between them. The CDR3 covers 14 residues. CDR3: CASSVVERNTEAFF. CDR3 DNA: TGTGCCAGCAGCGTAGTAGAGCGGAACACTGAAGCTTTCTTT.

V usage is TRBV24-1 and J usage is TRBJ2-3; 12 bases match TRBD2. Germline CDR1 reads KGHDR; CDR2 reads SFDVKD. V gave up 4 bases and J gave up 3 bases; unmatched junction bases: 10. The CDR3 is made up of 18 amino acids. The CDR3 DNA is TGTGCCACCAGTGACCCCCGGGCTAGCGGGGGGGCTACAGATACGCAGTATTTT. This translates into CATSDPRASGGATDTQYF.

The chain combines TRBV19 with TRBJ1-5; no clear D gene. CDR1 and CDR2 (germline): LNHDA, SQIVND (reference sequence). V lost 7 bases and J 4 bases, leaving 20 bases between the germline ends. The CDR3 spans 16 residues. The CDR3 DNA reads TGTGCCAGTACCACATACCTGGCAGGATATAATCAGCCCCAGCATTTT. Protein sequence: CASTTYLAGYNQPQHF. The variable domain in full, completed from reference TRBV19 and TRBJ1-5, reads DGGITQSPKYLFRKEGQNVTLSCEQNLNHDAMYWYRQDPGQGLRLIYYSQIVNDFQKGDIAEGYSVSREKKESFPLTVTSAQKNPTAFYLCASTTYLAGYNQPQHFGDGTRLSIL.

In DNA, the CDR3 is TGTGCCAGCAGCCCGCGGGGTGAGCTTAACTATGGCTACACCTTC. Translation gives CASSPRGELNYGYTF. The chain couples TRBV13 to TRBJ1-2; unclear D gene. The CDR3 runs 15 residues. CDR1 is PRHDT, CDR2 FYEKMQ, per germline (reference sequence). V lost 5 bases to trimming and J lost 1 base, with 14 bases between them.

Of note for this clone: This specimen includes other DNA sequences encoding the same CDR3. The chain has TRBV5-1 and TRBJ2-2; 8 nucleotides match TRBD2. Germline loops: CDR1 SGHRS, CDR2 YFSETQ. The CDR3 is 16 residues long. The trim removed 2 bases at V and 0 bases at J, leaving 3 bases unmatched. For the CDR3, the DNA is TGCGCCAGCAGCTTTCTAGCGGGTGCGAACACCGGGGAGCTGTTTTTT. Its protein product is CASSFLAGANTGELFF.

V is TRBV5-4 and J is TRBJ2-1; TRBD2 aligns across 13 bases. The CDR3 spans 15 residues. From germline, CDR1 is SGHNT and CDR2 YYREEE (reference sequence). V lost 8 bases, J lost 9 bases, and 11 bases stayed unmatched. This chain's CDR3 is CASRSTSGGGIEQFF. CDR3 bases: TGTGCCAGTCGGTCCACTAGCGGGGGGGGAATTGAGCAGTTCTTC.

The CDR3 nucleotides are TGTGCCACCTCCCAAGTCGGGGAAAGTCAGCCCCAGCATTTT. The encoded protein is CATSQVGESQPQHF. The genes are TRBV24-1 and TRBJ1-5; D unclear. The germline V and J ends were trimmed by 9 bases and 6 bases, with 17 bases remaining between them. CDR3 size: 14 residues. Per germline, CDR1 KGHDR and CDR2 SFDVKD.

The chain uses TRBV7-2 and TRBJ2-3; 13 bases fit TRBD2. The J segment lost 5 bases and the V segment lost 0 bases, leaving 5 bases of the junction unmatched. Germline CDR1 SGHTA, CDR2 FQGNSA. The length of the CDR3 is 17 residues. The CDR3 region is CASSLAGTSGVGDTQYF. The CDR3 DNA reads as TGTGCCAGCAGCTTAGCCGGGACTAGCGGGGTCGGAGATACGCAGTATTTT.

This clone was counted a single time. The genes are TRBV6-6 and TRBJ2-7; possibly TRBD1 for D (5 bases). Germline CDR1 and CDR2: MNHNY and SVGAGI (reference sequence). Trimming took 5 bases from V and 2 from J, leaving 7 bases between them. The CDR3 length is 12 residues. The CDR3 DNA follows: TGTGCCAGCAGTAAGGGGACCTACGAGCAGTACTTC. This gives the protein CASSKGTYEQYF.

The J gene is TRBJ1-6, the V gene TRBV11-2; a possible D gene is TRBD1 (6 bases). V shed 0 bases and J shed 7 bases, with 10 bases lying between them. The germline CDR1 and CDR2 sequences are SGHAT and FQNNGV. The CDR3 has 15 amino acids. The CDR3 coding sequence is TGTGCCAGCAGCTTAGACGGACAGTTAAATTCACCCCTCCACTTT. It specifies CASSLDGQLNSPLHF.